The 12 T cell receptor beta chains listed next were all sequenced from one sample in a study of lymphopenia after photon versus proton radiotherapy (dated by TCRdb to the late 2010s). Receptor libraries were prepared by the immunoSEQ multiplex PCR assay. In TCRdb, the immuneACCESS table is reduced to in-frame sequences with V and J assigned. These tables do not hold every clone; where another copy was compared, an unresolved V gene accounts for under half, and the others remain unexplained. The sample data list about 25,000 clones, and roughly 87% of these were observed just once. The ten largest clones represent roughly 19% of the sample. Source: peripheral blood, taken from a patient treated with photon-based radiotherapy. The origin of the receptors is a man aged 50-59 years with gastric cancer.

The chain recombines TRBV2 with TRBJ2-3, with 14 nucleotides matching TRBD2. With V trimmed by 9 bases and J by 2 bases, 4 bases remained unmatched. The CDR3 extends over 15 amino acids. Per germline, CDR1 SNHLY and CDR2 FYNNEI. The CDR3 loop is CARTSGGAYTDTQYF. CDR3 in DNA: TGTGCCAGGACTAGCGGGGGGGCTTACACAGATACGCAGTATTTT. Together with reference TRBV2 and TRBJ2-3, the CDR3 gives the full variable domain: EPEVTQTPSHQVTQMGQEVILRCVPISNHLYFYWYRQILGQKVEFLVSFYNNEISEKSEIFDDQFSVERPDGSNFTLKIRSTKLEDSAMYFCARTSGGAYTDTQYFGPGTRLTVL.

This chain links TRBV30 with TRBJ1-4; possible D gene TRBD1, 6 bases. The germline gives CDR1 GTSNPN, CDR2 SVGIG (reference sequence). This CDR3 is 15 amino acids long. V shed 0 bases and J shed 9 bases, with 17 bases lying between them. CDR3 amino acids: CAWSVQAGDEQKLFF. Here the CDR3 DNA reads TGTGCCTGGAGTGTACAGGCAGGGGATGAACAAAAACTGTTTTTT.

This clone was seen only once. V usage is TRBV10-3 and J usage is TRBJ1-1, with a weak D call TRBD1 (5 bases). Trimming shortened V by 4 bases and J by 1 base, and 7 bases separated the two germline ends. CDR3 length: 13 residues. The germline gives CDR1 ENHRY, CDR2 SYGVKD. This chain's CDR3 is CAISGQGNTEAFF. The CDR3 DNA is TGTGCCATCAGTGGGCAGGGGAACACTGAAGCTTTCTTT.

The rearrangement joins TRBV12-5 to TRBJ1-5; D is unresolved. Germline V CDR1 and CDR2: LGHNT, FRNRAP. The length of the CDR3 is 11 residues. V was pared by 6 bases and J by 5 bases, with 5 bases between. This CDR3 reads CASGPYQPQHF. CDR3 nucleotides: TGTGCTAGTGGCCCTTATCAGCCCCAGCATTTT.

CDR3 bases: TGTGCCACCAGCAGAGATAGGCAGGCAACTAATGAAAAACTGTTTTTT. Amino acids: CATSRDRQATNEKLFF. V gene TRBV15 combines with J gene TRBJ1-4; no definite D call. Trimming removed 0 bases at V and 0 bases at J, with 8 bases between. The CDR3 covers 16 residues. The germline V gene has CDR1 LNHNV and CDR2 YYDKDF (reference sequence).

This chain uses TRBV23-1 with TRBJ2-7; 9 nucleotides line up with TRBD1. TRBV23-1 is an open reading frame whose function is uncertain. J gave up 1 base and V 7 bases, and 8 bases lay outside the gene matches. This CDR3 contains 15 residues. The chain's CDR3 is CASKGGQGFSYEQYV. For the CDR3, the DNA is TGCGCCAGCAAAGGGGGACAGGGATTTTCCTACGAGCAGTACGTC.

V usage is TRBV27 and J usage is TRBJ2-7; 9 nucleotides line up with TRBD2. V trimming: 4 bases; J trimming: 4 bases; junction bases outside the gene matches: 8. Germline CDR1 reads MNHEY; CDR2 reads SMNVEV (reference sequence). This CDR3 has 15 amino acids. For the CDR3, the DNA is TGTGCCAGCAGTTCCCCGACTAGCGGAGTATACGAGCAGTACTTC. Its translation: CASSSPTSGVYEQYF.

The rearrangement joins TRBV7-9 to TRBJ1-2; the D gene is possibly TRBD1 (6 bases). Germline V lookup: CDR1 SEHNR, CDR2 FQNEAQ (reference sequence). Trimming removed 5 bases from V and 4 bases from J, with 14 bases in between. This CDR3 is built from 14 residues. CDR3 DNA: TGTGCCAGCAGCGGCTACAGGGCCCCCTATGGCTACACCTTC. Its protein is CASSGYRAPYGYTF.

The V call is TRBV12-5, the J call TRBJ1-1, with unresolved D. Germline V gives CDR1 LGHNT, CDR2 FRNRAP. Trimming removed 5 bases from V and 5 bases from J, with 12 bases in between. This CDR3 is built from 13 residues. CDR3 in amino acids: CASGPTGRTEAFF. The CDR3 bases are TGTGCTAGTGGTCCGACGGGGAGGACTGAAGCTTTCTTT.

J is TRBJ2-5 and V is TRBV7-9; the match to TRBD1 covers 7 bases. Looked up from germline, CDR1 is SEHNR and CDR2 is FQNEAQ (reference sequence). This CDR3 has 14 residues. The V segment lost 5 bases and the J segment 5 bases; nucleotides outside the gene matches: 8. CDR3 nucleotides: TGTGCCAGCAGCCCAGACAGGGAACGGGAGACCCAGTACTTC. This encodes CASSPDRERETQYF.

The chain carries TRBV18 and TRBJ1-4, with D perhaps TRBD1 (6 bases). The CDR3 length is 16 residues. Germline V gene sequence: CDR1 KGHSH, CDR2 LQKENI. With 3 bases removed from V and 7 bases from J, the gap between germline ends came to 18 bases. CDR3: CASSPAASGAFEKLFF. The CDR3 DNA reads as TGTGCCAGCTCACCTGCGGCTTCAGGGGCCTTTGAAAAACTGTTTTTT.

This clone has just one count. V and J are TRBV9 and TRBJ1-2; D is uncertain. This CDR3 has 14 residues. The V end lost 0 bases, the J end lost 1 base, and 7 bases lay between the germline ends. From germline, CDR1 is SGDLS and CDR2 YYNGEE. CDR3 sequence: CASSVDPSNYGYTF. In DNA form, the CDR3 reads TGTGCCAGCAGCGTAGATCCCAGTAACTATGGCTACACCTTC.